This T cell receptor beta chain was found in a study of radiotherapy plus CTLA-4 blockade in lung cancer. The table came from immunoSEQ multiplex PCR; TCRdb's copy has only in-frame clones and leaves some out. In the table there are around 26,000 clones, over 55% of which are singletons. V was trimmed by 5 bases and J by 1 base, leaving 9 bases between them. Germline V lookup: CDR1 SGHTA, CDR2 FQGNSA. The CDR3 contains 14 residues. The sequencing here drew on peripheral blood, taken from a patient treated with radiotherapy plus ipilimumab. The sequence derives from a human donor with non-small cell lung cancer whose response to radiotherapy plus ipilimumab could not be evaluated. The chain has TRBV7-2 and TRBJ2-1; no firm D call. Here the CDR3 reads CASSVEASYNEQFF. The CDR3 nucleotides read TGTGCCAGCAGCGTCGAGGCGTCCTACAATGAGCAGTTCTTC.